The entry below gives a single T cell receptor beta chain sequence along with its context. The data are from a study of shared clonotypes between healthy human individuals. Looked up from germline, CDR1 is LNHDA and CDR2 is SQIVND (reference sequence). V lost 1 base and J 4 bases, leaving 8 bases between the germline ends. The CDR3 spans 14 residues. Sequenced by immunoSEQ multiplex PCR; TCRdb stores in-frame clones only, minus some. The sample lists about 820,000 clones, about 92% occurring once. Only CD45RO-negative cells positively selected for CCR7 counted as naive CD8 cells, so terminally differentiated effector memory CD45RA+ cells were excluded.

The sequence came from a man aged 25 to 40 in good health. The V and J genes are TRBV19 and TRBJ2-1; tentatively, D is TRBD1 (6 bases). The sequencing sample was made of naive CD8+ T cells sorted from blood. The CDR3 DNA sequence: TGTGCCAGTAGTATAGGCAGGGGATACAATGAGCAGTTCTTC. Amino acids: CASSIGRGYNEQFF.